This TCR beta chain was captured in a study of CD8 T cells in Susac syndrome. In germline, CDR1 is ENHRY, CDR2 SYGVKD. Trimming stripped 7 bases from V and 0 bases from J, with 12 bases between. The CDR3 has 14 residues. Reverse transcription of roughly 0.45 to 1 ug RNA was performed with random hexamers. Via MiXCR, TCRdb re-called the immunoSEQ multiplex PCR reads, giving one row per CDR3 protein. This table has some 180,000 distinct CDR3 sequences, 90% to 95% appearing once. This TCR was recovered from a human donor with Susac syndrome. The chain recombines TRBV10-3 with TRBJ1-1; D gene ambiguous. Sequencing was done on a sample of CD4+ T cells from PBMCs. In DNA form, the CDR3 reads TGTGCCATCAAAGTAACAGAAATGAACACTGAAGCTTTCTTT. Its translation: CAIKVTEMNTEAFF.